One sample yielded the 9 T cell receptor beta chains listed below, sequenced in a study of STAT3 mutations in large granular lymphocyte leukemia. The protocol was immunoSEQ multiplex PCR, while the TCRdb copy is restricted to in-frame clones and leaves out a portion. Of under 15,000 clones listed, roughly nine tenths are singletons. These receptors have no identified antigens. Findings of the study overall: Every T-LGLL patient had at least one immunodominant TCRbeta clonotype.

What was sequenced was peripheral blood mononuclear cells. The origin of the receptors is a man in his forties or fifties with T-cell large granular lymphocyte leukemia. Some clones in this sample may be carry-over from other donors' samples.

The chain has TRBV9 and TRBJ1-1; 9 nucleotides agree with TRBD1. This CDR3 region has 16 residues. Germline assignment: CDR1 SGDLS and CDR2 YYNGEE. The V segment lost 0 bases and the J segment 3 bases; nucleotides outside the gene matches: 6. CDR3 nucleotide sequence: TGTGCCAGCAGCGTAGAGGGGACAGGGCGGGACACTGAAGCTTTCTTT. It specifies CASSVEGTGRDTEAFF.

The V and J genes are TRBV13 and TRBJ2-7, with 8 bases identical to TRBD1. The CDR3 is 15 amino acids. J lost 1 base, V lost 0 bases, and 2 bases had no gene match. Germline CDR1 and CDR2: PRHDT and FYEKMQ (reference sequence). The CDR3 DNA reads as TGTGCCAGCAGCTTAGGACAGGGGGGTTCCTACGAGCAGTACTTC. Amino acid sequence: CASSLGQGGSYEQYF.

The CDR3 reads CAWSSTSQGTLGEKLFF. CDR3 DNA sequence: TGTGCCTGGAGTTCTACTTCACAGGGGACCCTGGGGGAAAAACTGTTTTTT. The chain is built from TRBV30 and TRBJ1-4, with TRBD1 matching over 7 bases. This CDR3 region has 17 residues. Trimming at V came to 2 bases and at J to 8 bases, leaving 17 bases not matched to a gene. From germline, CDR1 is GTSNPN and CDR2 SVGIG (reference sequence).

The J gene is TRBJ2-6, the V gene TRBV7-6; no definite D call. Germline V gene lookup returns CDR1 SGHVS and CDR2 FNYEAQ. This CDR3 spans 15 amino acids. V dropped 1 base and J dropped 0 bases, with 4 bases sitting between them. The CDR3 region has the DNA TGTGCCAGCAGCTTAGACAGCTCTGGGGCCAACGTCCTGACTTTC. It codes for CASSLDSSGANVLTF.

J is TRBJ2-3 and V is TRBV5-4, with D perhaps matching TRBD1 (5 bases). Germline lookup yields CDR1 SGHNT and CDR2 YYREEE (reference sequence). This CDR3 is 13 amino acids long. V was clipped by 3 bases and J by 4 bases, with 9 bases between them. As DNA, the CDR3 is TGTGCCAGCAGCTCGGCAGGGCCAGATACGCAGTATTTT. Its protein is CASSSAGPDTQYF.

V is TRBV7-2 and J is TRBJ1-2, with TRBD1 matching 8 bases. The germline gives CDR1 SGHTA, CDR2 FQGNSA. The CDR3 runs 15 residues. The V and J ends lost 2 bases and 6 bases, in that order; junction bases with no gene match: 8. The CDR3: CASSLYPGGKNGYTF. The CDR3 coding sequence is TGTGCCAGCAGCTTATATCCAGGGGGCAAGAATGGCTACACCTTC.

The chain recombines TRBV5-4 with TRBJ2-7; 8 nucleotides agree with TRBD1. V lost 4 bases and J lost 0; bases outside the gene matches: 6. The CDR3 runs 15 residues. CDR1 is SGHNT and CDR2 is YYREEE in the germline V gene (reference sequence). This CDR3 is CASSRQGPSSYEQYF. The CDR3 DNA reads TGTGCCAGCAGCCGACAGGGGCCGAGCTCCTACGAGCAGTACTTC.

The chain uses TRBV5-1 and TRBJ2-7, with 11 bases matching TRBD1. Looked up from germline, CDR1 is SGHRS and CDR2 is YFSETQ. V shed 4 bases and J 3 bases; nucleotides not matched to a gene: 6. The CDR3 runs 15 residues. CDR3: CASSRGTGGLYEQYF. CDR3 DNA: TGCGCCAGCAGCCGAGGGACAGGGGGACTCTACGAGCAGTACTTC.

This chain links TRBV13 with TRBJ2-7, with 7 bases lining up with TRBD1. Germline CDR1 and CDR2: PRHDT and FYEKMQ (reference sequence). The CDR3 consists of 15 residues. V trimming: 5 bases; J trimming: 0 bases; junction bases outside the gene matches: 7. As DNA, the CDR3 is TGTGCCAGCAGCCCCCTGGGACAGAGCTCCTACGAGCAGTACTTC. This encodes CASSPLGQSSYEQYF. Filled out from reference TRBV13 and TRBJ2-7, the complete variable domain reads AAGVIQSPRHLIKEKRETATLKCYPIPRHDTVYWYQQGPGQDPQFLISFYEKMQSDKGSIPDRFSAQQFSDYHSELNMSSLELGDSALYFCASSPLGQSSYEQYFGPGTRLTVT.